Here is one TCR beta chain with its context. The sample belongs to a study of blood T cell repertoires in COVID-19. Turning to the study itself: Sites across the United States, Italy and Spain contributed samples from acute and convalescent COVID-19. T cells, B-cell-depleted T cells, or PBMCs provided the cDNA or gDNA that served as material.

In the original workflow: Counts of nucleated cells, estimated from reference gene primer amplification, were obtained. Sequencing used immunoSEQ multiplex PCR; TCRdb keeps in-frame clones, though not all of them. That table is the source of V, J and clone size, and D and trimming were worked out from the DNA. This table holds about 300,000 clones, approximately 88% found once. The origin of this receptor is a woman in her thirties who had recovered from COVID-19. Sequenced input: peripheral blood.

Here the CDR3 reads CASSSPLAGNTEAFF. CDR3 in DNA: TGTGCCAGCAGCTCACCCTTAGCGGGGAACACTGAAGCTTTCTTT. The chain combines TRBV5-4 with TRBJ1-1; D is undetermined. V lost 3 bases to trimming and J lost 1 base, with 13 bases between them. Per the germline V gene, CDR1 is SGHNT and CDR2 is YYREEE (reference sequence). The CDR3 covers 15 residues.